A single sample is the source of the 25 T cell receptor beta chains below, sequenced in a study of technical replicates of blood from a few donors. The repertoire was sequenced with immunoSEQ multiplex PCR; TCRdb's copy has only in-frame clones and lacks some. Of about 93,000 clones in the sample, approximately 95% are singletons; the top ten hold roughly 0.28%. Sequenced input: T cells isolated from PBMCs. All receptors come from a human donor in good health.

The chain recombines TRBV9 with TRBJ1-1; D uncertain. Germline CDR1 and CDR2: SGDLS and YYNGEE. CDR3 length: 14 amino acids. V lost 7 bases to trimming and J lost 3 bases, with 16 bases between them. CDR3: CASGERGGDTEAFF. CDR3 nucleotides: TGTGCCAGCGGGGAGCGGGGTGGGGACACTGAAGCTTTCTTT.

The chain joins TRBV18 to TRBJ1-1; D uncertain. The CDR3 has 14 residues. The V gene lost 6 bases and the J gene lost 0 bases, with 11 bases spanning the gap. Germline V gives CDR1 KGHSH, CDR2 LQKENI. CDR3 amino acids: CASSPSMVNTEAFF. CDR3 sequence (DNA): TGTGCCAGCTCCCCCAGTATGGTGAACACTGAAGCTTTCTTT.

This clone has a single count. Compared with germline, one end of the junction differs, possibly owing to a read error. The V call is TRBV5-4, the J call TRBJ1-2; TRBD1 matches 11 bases. This CDR3 contains 14 residues. The germline V gene encodes CDR1 SGHNT and CDR2 YYREEE (reference sequence). The CDR3 protein is CASRLGQGGYGYTF. The CDR3 DNA reads as TGTGCCAGCAGATTGGGACAGGGGGGTTATGGCTACACCTTC.

The sample holds one count of this clone. This chain uses TRBV28 with TRBJ2-5, with 8 bases aligning to TRBD1. V lost 2 bases and J lost 5; bases outside the gene matches: 1. There are 13 residues in the CDR3. Germline loops: CDR1 MDHEN, CDR2 SYDVKM. CDR3 protein: CASSLQGAETQYF. CDR3 DNA sequence: TGTGCCAGCAGTTTACAGGGGGCGGAGACCCAGTACTTC. Complete variable domain (other parts from reference TRBV28 and TRBJ2-5): DVKVTQSSRYLVKRTGEKVFLECVQDMDHENMFWYRQDPGLGLRLIYFSYDVKMKEKGDIPEGYSVSREKKERFSLILESASTNQTSMYLCASSLQGAETQYFGPGTRLLVL.

This clone was seen a single time. The chain couples TRBV18 to TRBJ1-5; 8 bases fit TRBD1. CDR1 KGHSH and CDR2 LQKENI come from the germline V gene. The V gene end was trimmed by 1 base and the J gene end by 2 bases; junction bases not matched to a gene: 19. CDR3 length: 21 amino acids. DNA of the CDR3: TGTGCCAGCTCACCACGAAATGAGCAGGGGGCTTATAGGAGGGGCAATCAGCCCCAGCATTTT. Residues: CASSPRNEQGAYRRGNQPQHF.

The chain recombines TRBV15 with TRBJ1-1, with a weak D call TRBD1 (6 bases). The CDR3 is made up of 16 amino acids. The germline gives CDR1 LNHNV, CDR2 YYDKDF (reference sequence). Trimming took off 3 bases at V and 0 bases at J, with 14 bases between the two ends. CDR3 sequence: CATSSLQGAMNTEAFF. CDR3 bases: TGTGCCACCAGCAGCTTACAGGGAGCTATGAACACTGAAGCTTTCTTT.

V is TRBV6-5 and J is TRBJ2-1, with a weak D call TRBD2 (6 bases). CDR1 and CDR2 from the germline V gene are MNHEY and SVGAGI. With 9 bases removed from V and 7 bases from J, the gap between germline ends came to 22 bases. There are 15 residues in the CDR3. DNA of the CDR3: TGTGCCAGTGCGGGGCGGACGGCGGGGCGGAATGAGCAGTTCTTC. This translates into CASAGRTAGRNEQFF.

V is TRBV5-1 and J is TRBJ1-1; D is possibly TRBD1 (5 bases). Trimming pared 0 bases from V and 4 bases from J, leaving 10 bases between. The CDR3 has 14 amino acids. Looked up from germline, CDR1 is SGHRS and CDR2 is YFSETQ. Here the CDR3 reads CASSLVGGGTEAFF. DNA for the CDR3: TGCGCCAGCAGCTTGGTTGGGGGGGGCACTGAAGCTTTCTTT.

CDR3 loop: CASSPGQGNYGYTF. In DNA, the CDR3 is TGTGCCAGTAGTCCGGGACAGGGTAACTATGGCTACACCTTC. V usage is TRBV19 and J usage is TRBJ1-2; 9 bases map to TRBD1. V shed 5 bases and J 1 base; nucleotides not matched to a gene: 2. The germline CDR1 and CDR2 sequences are LNHDA and SQIVND (reference sequence). The CDR3 is 14 amino acids.

The CDR3 reads CASSQLWLGNFSPLHF. For the CDR3, the DNA is TGCGCCAGCAGCCAACTATGGTTGGGCAACTTTTCACCCCTCCACTTT. The chain combines TRBV4-1 with TRBJ1-6; D gene unclear. V was clipped by 2 bases and J by 9 bases, with 17 bases between them. Germline V gene lookup returns CDR1 MGHRA and CDR2 YSYEKL. This CDR3 spans 16 amino acids.

The CDR3 nucleotides read TGTGCCAGCAGCTTAGGGACTAGCGGTTACAATGAGCAGTTCTTC. Its translation is CASSLGTSGYNEQFF. V is TRBV7-6 and J is TRBJ2-1, with 10 bases aligning to TRBD2. The CDR3 runs 15 residues. Trimming took 1 base from V and 4 from J; bases not matched to a gene: 1. The V gene's germline CDR1 is SGHVS and CDR2 FNYEAQ.

The V gene is TRBV6-1, the J gene TRBJ2-3; TRBD1 matches 9 bases. Germline V gene sequence: CDR1 MNHNS, CDR2 SASEGT. V was clipped by 6 bases and J by 4 bases; unmatched bases: 5. This CDR3 is built from 14 residues. CDR3 in amino acids: CASSETGGSDTQYF. The CDR3 coding sequence is TGTGCCAGCAGCGAGACAGGGGGGTCAGATACGCAGTATTTT.

This chain uses TRBV9 with TRBJ1-3; no reliable D call. Germline V gene data show CDR1 as SGDLS and CDR2 as YYNGEE. Trimming left V 4 bases short and J 1 base short, with 9 bases between. The CDR3 loop spans 14 amino acids. For the CDR3, the DNA is TGTGCCAGCAGCTCGGGAGGGTCTGGAAACACCATATATTTT. Amino acid sequence: CASSSGGSGNTIYF.

The V gene is TRBV2, the J gene TRBJ1-4; D is unclear. The CDR3 sequence is 13 residues long. V was cut by 1 base and J by 3 bases, with 3 bases left in between. Germline V gene lookup returns CDR1 SNHLY and CDR2 FYNNEI. CDR3 in amino acids: CASSEVSNEKLFF. CDR3 DNA: TGTGCCAGCAGTGAAGTATCTAATGAAAAACTGTTTTTT.

The V gene is TRBV19, the J gene TRBJ2-1; D remains ambiguous. The V and J ends lost 4 bases and 6 bases respectively, with 19 bases between them. Germline V lookup: CDR1 LNHDA, CDR2 SQIVND (reference sequence). This CDR3 has 16 amino acids. CDR3 sequence reads: CASSTHRSLQSNEQFF. The CDR3 region has the DNA TGTGCCAGTAGTACCCACAGATCCCTACAGTCCAATGAGCAGTTCTTC.

The V call is TRBV11-3, the J call TRBJ1-1, with a weak D call TRBD1 (5 bases). Trimming left V 4 bases short and J 1 base short, with 19 bases between. The CDR3 length is 17 residues. Germline CDR1 is SGHNT and CDR2 is YENEEA. CDR3 DNA: TGTGCCAGCAGCTCTCCCCCAGCATCCCAGGGGAACACTGAAGCTTTCTTT. Translation gives CASSSPPASQGNTEAFF.

This clone has only one observation. This chain joins TRBV19 and TRBJ2-7; D is possibly TRBD1 (5 bases). The CDR3 is 14 residues long. In germline, CDR1 is LNHDA, CDR2 SQIVND (reference sequence). Trimming removed 7 bases at V and 2 bases at J, with 15 bases between. The CDR3 nucleotides read TGTGCCAGTACCTCCCCAGGGAACCCCTACGAGCAGTACTTC. It specifies CASTSPGNPYEQYF. Looking up the rest from reference TRBV19 and TRBJ2-7 gives the full variable domain: DGGITQSPKYLFRKEGQNVTLSCEQNLNHDAMYWYRQDPGQGLRLIYYSQIVNDFQKGDIAEGYSVSREKKESFPLTVTSAQKNPTAFYLCASTSPGNPYEQYFGPGTRLTVT.

The rearrangement uses TRBV6-1 and TRBJ2-5; 9 nucleotides match TRBD1. V shed 0 bases, J shed 5 bases, and the junction held 7 bases outside the gene matches. CDR1 and CDR2 (germline): MNHNS, SASEGT. This CDR3 is built from 16 residues. The CDR3 sequence: CASSEALTGGRETQYF. The CDR3 bases are TGTGCCAGCAGTGAAGCGTTAACAGGGGGCAGGGAGACCCAGTACTTC.

This sequence joins TRBV5-4 and TRBJ2-5, with D perhaps TRBD2 (7 bases). V was shortened by 0 bases and J by 5 bases, with 14 bases between the two germline ends. CDR3 size: 15 residues. Germline CDR1 reads SGHNT; CDR2 reads YYREEE (reference sequence). For the CDR3, the DNA is TGTGCCAGCAGCTTGGGACGGGGGGCTAGGGAGACCCAGTACTTC. Translating gives CASSLGRGARETQYF.

V and J are TRBV5-1 and TRBJ2-5; TRBD1 agrees at 7 bases. Germline loops: CDR1 SGHRS, CDR2 YFSETQ. The CDR3 runs to 15 residues. With 0 bases clipped from V and 6 bases from J, the junction kept 8 bases outside the gene matches. The CDR3 protein is CASSLGGGEVKTQYF. The CDR3 nucleotides read TGCGCCAGCAGCTTGGGAGGGGGCGAAGTAAAGACCCAGTACTTC.

This sequence joins TRBV5-4 and TRBJ2-5; no clear D. Germline-derived CDR1 and CDR2 are SGHNT and YYREEE (reference sequence). The V and J ends lost 0 bases and 1 base respectively, with 13 bases between them. This CDR3 comprises 16 residues. The CDR3 spells CASSLASVRLQETQYF. In DNA form, the CDR3 reads TGTGCCAGCAGCTTGGCCTCAGTCAGACTCCAAGAGACCCAGTACTTC. Variable domain in full (rest from reference TRBV5-4 and TRBJ2-5): ETGVTQSPTHLIKTRGQQVTLRCSSQSGHNTVSWYQQALGQGPQFIFQYYREEENGRGNFPPRFSGLQFPNYSSELNVNALELDDSALYLCASSLASVRLQETQYFGPGTRLLVL.

Here the CDR3 reads CASSQEPGSSYNSPLHF. As DNA, the CDR3 is TGTGCCAGCAGCCAAGAACCGGGAAGCTCCTATAATTCACCCCTCCACTTT. The rearrangement uses TRBV14 and TRBJ1-6; D remains ambiguous. CDR1 and CDR2 (germline): SGHDN, FVKESK. This CDR3 region has 17 residues. V was trimmed by 0 bases and J by 0 bases, leaving 9 bases between them.

The sample holds one count of this clone. This chain connects TRBV7-2 to TRBJ2-2; 7 positions agree with TRBD1. Germline lookup yields CDR1 SGHTA and CDR2 FQGNSA. CDR3 size: 15 residues. Losses at the gene ends were 1 base for V and 6 bases for J; bases not matched to a gene: 5. CDR3 loop: CASSLVGGAPGELFF. CDR3 coding DNA: TGTGCCAGCAGCTTAGTAGGGGGCGCCCCCGGGGAGCTGTTTTTT. Filled out from reference TRBV7-2 and TRBJ2-2, the complete variable domain reads GAGVSQSPSNKVTEKGKDVELRCDPISGHTALYWYRQSLGQGLEFLIYFQGNSAPDKSGLPSDRFSAERTGGSVSTLTIQRTQQEDSAVYLCASSLVGGAPGELFFGEGSRLTVL.

J is TRBJ1-1 and V is TRBV4-1; D is unresolved. V lost 0 bases to trimming and J lost 1 base, with 9 bases between them. CDR3 length: 15 amino acids. Germline CDR1 reads MGHRA; CDR2 reads YSYEKL. The CDR3 sequence: CASSQEWRENTEAFF. DNA of the CDR3: TGCGCCAGCAGCCAAGAATGGAGGGAGAACACTGAAGCTTTCTTT.

The rearrangement joins TRBV29-1 to TRBJ2-2; perhaps TRBD1 as D (6 bases). The germline V gene has CDR1 SQVTM and CDR2 ANQGSEA. CDR3 length: 17 residues. Trimming removed 1 base from V and 2 bases from J, with 17 bases in between. Here the CDR3 DNA reads TGCAGCGTTGAAGCCTTTTCCCAGACAGGCAACACCGGGGAGCTGTTTTTT. Protein product: CSVEAFSQTGNTGELFF.